This T cell receptor (beta chain) was recorded in a study of T cell responses to AZD1222 COVID-19 vaccine. Germline CDR1 and CDR2: SGHRS and YFSETQ. The CDR3 is made up of 13 amino acids. Trimming took off 4 bases at V and 1 base at J, with 8 bases between the two ends. Study-level findings and limits: Repertoire sampling happened only post peak T cell response. Donors, mostly white British, included more females; clonal diversity was possibly underestimated.

To note about this clone: What it binds is unknown.

TCRdb's copy holds only in-frame clones and misses some; the assay was immunoSEQ multiplex PCR. This table has more than 90,000 clones, 90% appearing once. Sequencing used peripheral blood, obtained on day 0 of AZD1222 vaccination. This receptor was taken from an adult in good health. The gene calls are TRBV5-1 and TRBJ1-1; D unresolved. The CDR3: CASSLPGNTEAFF. The CDR3, as DNA: TGCGCCAGCAGCCTCCCAGGGAACACTGAAGCTTTCTTT.